These T cell receptor beta chains were read from a single sample in a study of spatial heterogeneity in lung cancer. TCRdb reprocessed the 5' RACE reads with MiXCR, giving one entry per CDR3 protein. The table has 19,000 or so distinct CDR3 sequences, about a fifth seen once. Sequenced material: PBMCs, taken at surgery. The receptors derive from a female donor with early-stage non-small cell lung cancer. The CDR3 runs from the conserved cysteine through the conserved F or W. A D gene is named only where the DNA matches it firmly. Clone sizes are given selectively: once, few, many, or a class where the clone is expanded.

clone size | D gene | J gene | V gene | CDR3 DNA | CDR3 protein
NA | NA | TRBJ2-5 | TRBV20-1 | TGCAGTGCTAGAGATGGAACTAGCAGACAAGAGACCCAGTACTTC | CSARDGTSRQETQYF
medium-sized | NA | TRBJ1-6 | TRBV12-3/TRBV12-4 | TGTGCCAGCAGTTTGAGAGGGTTCCAGGCGCCCCTCCACTTT | CASSLRGFQAPLHF
NA | NA | TRBJ2-2 | TRBV7-9 | TGTGCCAGCAGCTTAGGCAGGGGACCCGGGGAGCTGTTTTTT | CASSLGRGPGELFF
many | TRBD2 | TRBJ2-1 | TRBV4-2 | TGTGCCAGCAGCCCTGTAGGTGCGGGAGTCGTCGATGAGCAGTTCTTC | CASSPVGAGVVDEQFF
medium-sized | TRBD2 | TRBJ2-1 | TRBV28 | TGTGCCAGCAGTTCCCTGTGGAGCGGGAGATTCGTTGAGCAGTTCTTC | CASSSLWSGRFVEQFF
NA | NA | TRBJ2-1 | TRBV4-3 | TGCGCCAGCAGCCAAGAGGGGGGGCCCAATGAGCAGTTCTTC | CASSQEGGPNEQFF
few | TRBD2 | TRBJ2-1 | TRBV20-1 | TGCAGTGCCGAGACTAGCGGGAGGCGCAATGAGCAGTTCTTC | CSAETSGRRNEQFF
many | NA | TRBJ1-5 | TRBV19 | TGTGCCAGTAGTATTGACGTAAAATTCCAGCATTTT | CASSIDVKFQHF
few | NA | TRBJ2-5 | TRBV4-3 | TGCGCCAGCAGCCACTTTAACGGGGGCCGAGAGACCCAGTACTTC | CASSHFNGGRETQYF
NA | TRBD1 | TRBJ2-3 | TRBV6-2/TRBV6-3 | TGTGCCAGCAGTTACAGTACCGACCCGGGACAGCTGACAGATACGCAGTATTTT | CASSYSTDPGQLTDTQYF
medium-sized | NA | TRBJ2-1 | TRBV5-1 | TGCGCCAGCAGCTTAATCCCAGGGCAAGATGAGCAGTTCTTC | CASSLIPGQDEQFF
many | TRBD1 | TRBJ2-7 | TRBV12-3/TRBV12-4 | TGTGCCAGCAGCCGGGACAGGTCGCAGCAGTACTTC | CASSRDRSQQYF
many | NA | TRBJ2-5 | TRBV6-1 | TGTGCCAGCGGATGGGGGGGGGCGCGGGAGACCCAGTACTTC | CASGWGGARETQYF
many | TRBD2 | TRBJ2-7 | TRBV14 | TGTGCCAGCAGCCAAAAGCGGGACTACGAGCAGTACTTC | CASSQKRDYEQYF
many | NA | TRBJ2-5 | TRBV24-1 | TGTGCCACCAGTGATTTCAATAGCCGAGGACAGACCCAGTACTTC | CATSDFNSRGQTQYF
many | TRBD2 | TRBJ2-2 | TRBV10-3 | TGTGCCATCAAGGCTAGCGGGGGCACCGGGGAGCTGTTTTTT | CAIKASGGTGELFF
many | NA | TRBJ1-2 | TRBV10-3 | TGTGCCATCAGAAAGGGACAACTCGAAAGGTACACCTTC | CAIRKGQLERYTF
NA | NA | TRBJ1-5 | TRBV6-5 | TGTGCCAGCAGTAAACAGGGCGACAATCAGCCCCAGCATTTT | CASSKQGDNQPQHF
many | NA | TRBJ2-3 | TRBV24-1 | TGTGCCACCAGTGACCCAAGAGGGATCCCAGATACGCAGTATTTT | CATSDPRGIPDTQYF
many | NA | TRBJ2-5 | TRBV4-1 | TGCGCCAGCAGCCAAGACTTTACGGGGGCAGGGGAGACCCAGTACTTC | CASSQDFTGAGETQYF
medium-sized | NA | TRBJ2-1 | TRBV7-9 | TGTGCCAGCAGCTTTGTACCGGGACTTTCCTACAATGAGCAGTTCTTC | CASSFVPGLSYNEQFF
NA | NA | TRBJ1-2 | TRBV3-1 | TGTGCCAGCAGCCAAGATGCTATCAGGGATGGCTACACCTTC | CASSQDAIRDGYTF
many | NA | TRBJ1-1 | TRBV19 | TGTGCCAGTAGTATAGATCCGTGGACAAGGAACACTGAAGCTTTCTTT | CASSIDPWTRNTEAFF
many | TRBD1 | TRBJ1-2 | TRBV7-2 | TGTGCCAGCAGCCGGGGACAGGTGCAGGGCTACACCTTC | CASSRGQVQGYTF
NA | NA | TRBJ1-2 | TRBV4-3 | TGCGCCAGCAGCCAAGAGTCGGTGACATCTAACTATGGCTACACCTTC | CASSQESVTSNYGYTF
NA | NA | TRBJ2-5 | TRBV12-3/TRBV12-4 | TGTGCCAGCAGTTTATCTCGCGACAGGAGACTCCAGTACCAAGAGACCCAGTACTTC | CASSLSRDRRLQYQETQYF
many | NA | TRBJ2-2 | TRBV6-2/TRBV6-3 | TGTGCCAGTTTAGAGGCGGGACGAGACACCGGGGAGCTGTTTTTT | CASLEAGRDTGELFF
many | NA | TRBJ2-3 | TRBV29-1 | TGCAGCGTTGTCTTCCCTACAGATACGCAGTATTTT | CSVVFPTDTQYF
few | NA | TRBJ2-7 | TRBV29-1 | TGCAGCGTTGTATGGGTCTACGAGCAGTACTTC | CSVVWVYEQYF
NA | TRBD1 | TRBJ2-1 | TRBV7-8 | TGTGCCAGCAGCTCCAATGACAGGGCGCCCTACAATGAGCAGTTCTTC | CASSSNDRAPYNEQFF
many | NA | TRBJ1-3 | TRBV11-2 | TGTGCCAGCAGCTCCCTCAGGGTTCGTGGTGGAAACACCATATATTTT | CASSSLRVRGGNTIYF
many | NA | TRBJ2-1 | TRBV7-2 | TGTGCCAGCAGCACCCGTCGTATTGGAAATGAGCAGTTCTTC | CASSTRRIGNEQFF
many | NA | TRBJ1-6 | TRBV11-2 | TGTGCCAGCAGCTTAGTAGGCCTTAATTCACCCCTCCACTTT | CASSLVGLNSPLHF
medium-sized | NA | TRBJ2-1 | TRBV10-3 | TGTGCCATCAGACCGGGGAAAGCGGACAATGAGCAGTTCTTC | CAIRPGKADNEQFF
medium-sized | NA | TRBJ2-2 | TRBV7-2 | TGTGCCAGCAGCTTATCGCAGGGGTACACCGGGGAGCTGTTTTTT | CASSLSQGYTGELFF
medium-sized | TRBD2 | TRBJ2-6 | TRBV4-2 | TGTGCCAGCAGCCCCCTAGGAGCGGGAGAACCTGGGGCCAACGTCCTGACTTTC | CASSPLGAGEPGANVLTF
NA | NA | TRBJ2-7 | TRBV9 | TGTGCCAGCAGCGTGAATGTGGGTCCGGGGTATGGGGACGAGCAGTACTTC | CASSVNVGPGYGDEQYF
many | TRBD2 | TRBJ2-3 | TRBV7-2 | TGTGCCAGCAGCTCACTAGCGGGAGCTACGCAGTATTTT | CASSSLAGATQYF
many | NA | TRBJ1-2 | TRBV6-5 | TGTGCCAGCAGTTACTCGATGGAGGGATACTATGGCTACACCTTC | CASSYSMEGYYGYTF
many | TRBD1 | TRBJ2-7 | TRBV5-6 | TGTGCCAGCAGCCCGCGGACAGGGGTCTACGAGCAGTACTTC | CASSPRTGVYEQYF
many | NA | TRBJ2-1 | TRBV4-2 | TGTGCCAGCAGCCAAGTCCGGGCTCGGTACAATGAGCAGTTCTTC | CASSQVRARYNEQFF
many | NA | TRBJ1-1 | TRBV20-1 | TGCAGTGCTAGAGATTCAGGGTACACTGAAGCTTTCTTT | CSARDSGYTEAFF
many | NA | TRBJ1-2 | TRBV20-1 | TGCAGTGCTACCACACGTGTCTATGGCTACACCTTC | CSATTRVYGYTF
NA | NA | TRBJ1-1 | TRBV5-1 | TGCGCCAGCAGCTTCGACCCGGGGACTGAAGCTTTCTTT | CASSFDPGTEAFF
few | TRBD2 | TRBJ2-1 | TRBV6-1 | TGTGCCGTCTCCGTAGCGGGAGTGAGGAATGAGCAGTTCTTC | CAVSVAGVRNEQFF
many | NA | TRBJ1-2 | TRBV7-8 | TGTGCCAGCAGTCTCCAGGGCCATGGCTACACCTTC | CASSLQGHGYTF
many | TRBD2 | TRBJ2-7 | TRBV12-5 | TGTGCTAGTGGTTTGCTCCCCTGGCTAGCGGGACTGGAGCAGTACTTC | CASGLLPWLAGLEQYF
few | TRBD1 | TRBJ1-4 | TRBV5-1 | TGCGCCAGCAGCGCCGGGACAGGGGGCGCGAAACTGTTTTTT | CASSAGTGGAKLFF
NA | NA | TRBJ2-7 | TRBV3-1 | TGTGCCAGCAGCCAAGGGGCGGTCCCGACCTACGAGCAGTACTTC | CASSQGAVPTYEQYF
NA | NA | TRBJ2-3 | TRBV20-1 | TGCAGTGCAATAGGCCTCACAGATACGCAGTATTTT | CSAIGLTDTQYF
many | TRBD2 | TRBJ2-1 | TRBV19 | TGTGCCAGTAGTATAGGAGTAGCGGGAGCATACAATGAGCAGTTCTTC | CASSIGVAGAYNEQFF
many | TRBD2 | TRBJ2-1 | TRBV19 | TGTGCCAGCGTCAGCGGGAGGTCTTACAATGAGCAGTTCTTC | CASVSGRSYNEQFF
NA | TRBD2 | TRBJ2-3 | TRBV7-6 | TGTGCCAGCAGCTCATGGACTAGCGGGAGTGCAGATACGCAGTATTTT | CASSSWTSGSADTQYF
NA | TRBD2 | TRBJ2-3 | TRBV2 | TGTGCCAGCAGTGACCTCGGACTAGCGGGGACCACAGATACGCAGTATTTT | CASSDLGLAGTTDTQYF
many | NA | TRBJ1-1 | TRBV20-1 | TGCAGTGCCACGTTACGGACAGTAGGCACTGAAGCTTTCTTT | CSATLRTVGTEAFF
many | TRBD2 | TRBJ2-1 | TRBV7-2 | TGTGCCAGCAGCTTAGAAGGCGGGAGGGCCGATGAGCAGTTCTTC | CASSLEGGRADEQFF
many | NA | TRBJ2-7 | TRBV12-3/TRBV12-4 | TGTGCCAGCAGTTGGAACGGGCGCTCCTACGAGCAGTACTTC | CASSWNGRSYEQYF